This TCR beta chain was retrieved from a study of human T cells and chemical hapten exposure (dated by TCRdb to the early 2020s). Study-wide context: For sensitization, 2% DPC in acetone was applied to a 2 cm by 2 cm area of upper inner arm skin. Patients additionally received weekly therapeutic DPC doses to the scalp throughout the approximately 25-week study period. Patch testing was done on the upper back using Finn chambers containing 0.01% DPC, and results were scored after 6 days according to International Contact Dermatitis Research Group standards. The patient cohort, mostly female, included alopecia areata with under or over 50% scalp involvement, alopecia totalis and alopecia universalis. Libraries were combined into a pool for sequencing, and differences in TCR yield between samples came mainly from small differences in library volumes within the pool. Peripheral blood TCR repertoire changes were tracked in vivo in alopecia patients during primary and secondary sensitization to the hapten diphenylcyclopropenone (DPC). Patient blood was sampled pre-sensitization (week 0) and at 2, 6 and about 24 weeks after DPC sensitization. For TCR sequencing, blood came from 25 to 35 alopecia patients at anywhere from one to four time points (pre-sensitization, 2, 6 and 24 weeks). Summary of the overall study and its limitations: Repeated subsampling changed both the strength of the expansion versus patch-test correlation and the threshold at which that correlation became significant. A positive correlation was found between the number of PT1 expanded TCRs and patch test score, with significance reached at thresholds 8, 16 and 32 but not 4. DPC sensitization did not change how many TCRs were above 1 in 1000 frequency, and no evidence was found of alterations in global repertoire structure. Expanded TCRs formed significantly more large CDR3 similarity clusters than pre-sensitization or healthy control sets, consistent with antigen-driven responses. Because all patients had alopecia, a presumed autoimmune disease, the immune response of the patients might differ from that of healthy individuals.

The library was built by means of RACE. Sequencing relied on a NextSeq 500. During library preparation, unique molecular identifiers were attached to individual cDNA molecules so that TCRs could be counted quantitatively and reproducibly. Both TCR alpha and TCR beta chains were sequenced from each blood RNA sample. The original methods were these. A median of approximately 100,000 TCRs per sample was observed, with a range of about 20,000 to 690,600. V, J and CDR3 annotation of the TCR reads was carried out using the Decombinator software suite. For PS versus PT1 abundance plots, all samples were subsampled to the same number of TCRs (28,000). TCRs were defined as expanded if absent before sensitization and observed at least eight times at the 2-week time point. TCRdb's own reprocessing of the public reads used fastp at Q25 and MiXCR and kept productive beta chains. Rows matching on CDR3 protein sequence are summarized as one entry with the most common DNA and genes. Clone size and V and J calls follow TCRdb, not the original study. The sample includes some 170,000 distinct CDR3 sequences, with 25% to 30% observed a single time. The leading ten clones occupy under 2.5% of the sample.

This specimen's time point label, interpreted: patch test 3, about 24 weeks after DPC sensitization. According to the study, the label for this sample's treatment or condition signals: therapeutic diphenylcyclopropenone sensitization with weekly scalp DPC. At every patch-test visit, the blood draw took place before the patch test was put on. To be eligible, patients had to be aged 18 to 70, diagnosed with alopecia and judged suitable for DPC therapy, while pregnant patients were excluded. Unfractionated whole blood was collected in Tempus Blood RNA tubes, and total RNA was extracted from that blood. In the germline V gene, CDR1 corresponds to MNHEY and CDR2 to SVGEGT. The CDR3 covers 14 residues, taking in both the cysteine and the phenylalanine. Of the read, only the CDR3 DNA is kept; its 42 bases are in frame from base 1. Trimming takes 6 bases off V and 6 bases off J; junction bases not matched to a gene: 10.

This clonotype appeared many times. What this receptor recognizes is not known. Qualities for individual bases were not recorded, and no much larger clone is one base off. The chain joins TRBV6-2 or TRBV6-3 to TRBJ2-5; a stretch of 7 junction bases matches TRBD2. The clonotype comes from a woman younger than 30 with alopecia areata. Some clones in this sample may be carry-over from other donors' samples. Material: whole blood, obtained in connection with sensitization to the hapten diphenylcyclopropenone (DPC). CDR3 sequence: CASSQRTRAQTQYF. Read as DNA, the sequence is TGTGCCAGCAGCCAACGGACTAGGGCCCAGACCCAGTACTTC.